A selection of T cell receptor beta chains follows, all from one sample in a study of blood T cell repertoires in COVID-19. Measured with immunoSEQ multiplex PCR; TCRdb has only the in-frame clones, and not every one. Here the sample spans nearly 350,000 clones, under 95% being singletons. Source material: peripheral blood. Source of these receptors: a woman between 18 and 30 years old who had recovered from COVID-19. The CDR3 runs from the conserved cysteine through the conserved F or W. Fields, in order: V gene, clone size, D gene, J gene, CDR3 protein, CDR3 DNA. D genes are given only for firm matches. Size values are once, few and many counts, or a class for expanded clones, and some rows have none.

TRBV19	.	.	TRBJ1-3	CASSIYGTRGNTIYF	TGTGCCAGTAGTATCTACGGGACACGGGGAAACACCATATATTTT
TRBV11-3	.	TRBD1	TRBJ2-1	CASSSRDREWANEQFF	TGTGCCAGCAGCTCCCGGGACAGGGAGTGGGCGAATGAGCAGTTCTTC
TRBV30	.	.	TRBJ1-3	CAFGRGTGSGTIYF	TGTGCCTTCGGGCGGGGGACGGGGTCGGGCACCATATATTTT
TRBV14	.	TRBD1	TRBJ1-1	CASSEQGPLQNTEAFF	TGTGCCAGCAGCGAACAGGGGCCCCTCCAGAACACTGAAGCTTTCTTT
TRBV4-3	.	.	TRBJ1-4	CASSQEGAGALWEKLFF	TGCGCCAGCAGCCAAGAAGGAGCGGGGGCTTTATGGGAAAAACTGTTTTTT
TRBV6-2/TRBV6-3	.	TRBD1	TRBJ1-1	CASSRFRQGGTEAFF	TGTGCCAGCAGTCGATTCAGACAGGGGGGCACTGAAGCTTTCTTT
TRBV18	.	.	TRBJ1-4	CASSSLPGQVNEKLFF	TGTGCCAGCTCATCACTACCGGGACAAGTTAATGAAAAACTGTTTTTT
TRBV3-1/TRBV3-2	.	.	TRBJ2-6	CASSPPGGTGANVLTF	TGTGCCAGCAGCCCCCCTGGAGGTACTGGGGCCAACGTCCTGACTTTC
TRBV5-1	.	TRBD1	TRBJ2-5	CASSFDREETQYF	TGCGCCAGCAGCTTCGACAGGGAAGAGACCCAGTACTTC
TRBV7-9	.	TRBD1	TRBJ2-1	CASSTRDRGFNEQFF	TGTGCCAGCAGCACCCGGGACAGGGGGTTCAATGAGCAGTTCTTC
TRBV6-5	.	TRBD1	TRBJ1-2	CASSQDRGVIYGYTF	TGTGCCAGCAGCCAGGACAGGGGAGTAATCTATGGCTACACCTTC
TRBV10-3	.	TRBD1	TRBJ1-1	CAITSGGRGRGEAFF	TGTGCCATCACCTCAGGGGGCCGCGGACGGGGTGAAGCTTTCTTT
TRBV7-2	.	.	TRBJ1-2	CASSSPNRAIHGYTF	TGTGCCAGCAGCTCACCCAACAGGGCAATCCATGGCTACACCTTC
TRBV5-6	.	TRBD1	TRBJ2-5	CASSYNPGQGAKTQYF	TGTGCCAGCAGCTACAACCCGGGACAGGGGGCAAAGACCCAGTACTTC
TRBV5-4	.	.	TRBJ1-2	CASSTDLRGYTF	TGTGCCAGCAGCACGGACTTGCGGGGCTACACCTTC
TRBV29-1	.	TRBD2	TRBJ2-3	CSVVKGLAKSTDTQYF	TGCAGCGTTGTCAAGGGACTAGCAAAGAGCACAGATACGCAGTATTTT
TRBV5-1	.	.	TRBJ2-5	CASTPPGVETQYF	TGCGCCAGCACCCCTCCGGGGGTGGAGACCCAGTACTTC
TRBV20-1	.	.	TRBJ1-2	CSADRDYGYTF	TGCAGTGCTGACAGAGACTATGGCTACACCTTC
TRBV9	.	.	TRBJ1-1	CASSGHSNTEAFF	TGTGCCAGCAGCGGACACAGTAACACTGAAGCTTTCTTT
TRBV6-2/TRBV6-3	.	TRBD1	TRBJ2-1	CASSSTGIYNEQFF	TGTGCCAGCAGTTCGACAGGGATCTACAATGAGCAGTTCTTC
TRBV9	.	.	TRBJ1-1	CASSVATGTTEAFF	TGTGCCAGCAGCGTAGCTACCGGTACCACTGAAGCTTTCTTT
TRBV9	.	TRBD2	TRBJ2-1	CASSDSGTSDYNEQFF	TGTGCCAGCAGCGATTCCGGGACTAGCGATTACAATGAGCAGTTCTTC
TRBV14	.	TRBD1	TRBJ2-5	CASSYRTGRQETQYF	TGTGCCAGCAGCTACCGGACAGGGAGACAAGAGACCCAGTACTTC
TRBV4-3	few	.	TRBJ1-2	CASSQQGPPANYGYTF	TGCGCCAGCAGCCAACAGGGGCCACCAGCTAACTATGGCTACACCTTC
TRBV2	.	TRBD2	TRBJ2-3	CASSEELAGSVMNTQYF	TGTGCCAGCAGTGAAGAGCTAGCGGGGAGTGTGATGAATACGCAGTATTTT
TRBV4-3	.	.	TRBJ1-1	CASSPRLLGGGTEAFF	TGCGCCAGCAGCCCGAGACTCCTGGGGGGGGGCACTGAAGCTTTCTTT
TRBV7-2	.	.	TRBJ2-5	CASSLNRGPQYF	TGTGCCAGCAGCTTAAACCGCGGGCCCCAGTACTTC
TRBV11-3	.	.	TRBJ2-1	CASSFSGTYNEQFF	TGTGCCAGCAGCTTCAGCGGCACCTACAATGAGCAGTTCTTC
TRBV7-9	.	.	TRBJ1-3	CASITGSGNTIYF	TGTGCCAGCATTACAGGGTCTGGAAACACCATATATTTT
TRBV3-1/TRBV3-2	.	.	TRBJ2-1	CASRPRGHNGEQFF	TGTGCCAGCCGCCCGCGGGGTCACAACGGTGAGCAGTTCTTC
TRBV5-1	.	TRBD1	TRBJ1-2	CASSPDRGSSGYTF	TGCGCCAGCAGCCCTGACAGGGGAAGTAGTGGCTACACCTTC
TRBV29-1	.	.	TRBJ2-1	CSVEDRLGDYNEQFF	TGCAGCGTTGAAGATCGGCTAGGTGATTACAATGAGCAGTTCTTC
TRBV6-2/TRBV6-3	.	TRBD1	TRBJ1-5	CASSQGQELYSNQPQHF	TGTGCCAGCAGTCAGGGACAGGAGTTATATAGCAATCAGCCCCAGCATTTT